The TCR beta chain under discussion was sequenced for a study of radiation and T cells in renal cell carcinoma. Study details: Nephrectomy followed 15 Gy stereotactic body radiation by 4 weeks.

This CDR3 region has 14 residues. J was trimmed by 5 bases and V by 2 bases; bases with no gene match: 6. Germline V gene data show CDR1 as SGHRS and CDR2 as YFSETQ. Time point meaning: baseline pretreatment blood. Indicated treatment: 15 Gy SBRT to primary tumor, nephrectomy 4 weeks later. After SBRT, blood was collected at 2 and 4 weeks, plus baseline. In the case of this clone: Its antigen is still unknown.

Study-level points and caveats: Pretreatment tumor biopsies were lacking, so baseline clonotypes are unknown. From baseline, blood top tumor clonotypes peaked at 2 weeks post-radiation.

The data were produced by immunoSEQ multiplex PCR, yet TCRdb's version contains in-frame clones alone and is incomplete. The sample lists 150,000 or so clones; about 88% were seen once. The genes are TRBV5-1 and TRBJ2-5, with TRBD1 identical over 7 bases. The sequences come from blood, collected from a patient whose treatment included radiotherapy and nephrectomy. This clonotype was obtained from a woman aged 65 to 85 with renal cell carcinoma. DNA of the CDR3: TGCGCCAGCAGCTTCGCGACAGGGATGGAGACCCAGTACTTC. Amino acid sequence: CASSFATGMETQYF.